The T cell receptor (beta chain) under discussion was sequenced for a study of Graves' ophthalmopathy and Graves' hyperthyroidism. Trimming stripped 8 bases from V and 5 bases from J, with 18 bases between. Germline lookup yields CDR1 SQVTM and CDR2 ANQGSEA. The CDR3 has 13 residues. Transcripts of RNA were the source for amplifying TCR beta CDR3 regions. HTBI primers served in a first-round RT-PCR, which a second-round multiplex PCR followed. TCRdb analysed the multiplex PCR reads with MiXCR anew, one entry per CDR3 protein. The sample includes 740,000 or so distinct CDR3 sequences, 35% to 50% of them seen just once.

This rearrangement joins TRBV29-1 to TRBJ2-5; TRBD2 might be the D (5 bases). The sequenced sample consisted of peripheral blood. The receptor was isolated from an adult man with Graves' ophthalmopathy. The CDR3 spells CSQEGRDVETQYF. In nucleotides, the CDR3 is TGCAGCCAAGAGGGTCGCGACGTGGAGACCCAGTACTTC. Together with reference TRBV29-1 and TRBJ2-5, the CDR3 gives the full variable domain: SAVISQKPSRDICQRGTSLTIQCQVDSQVTMMFWYRQQPGQSLTLIATANQGSEATYESGFVIDKFPISRPNLTFSTLTVSNMSPEDSSIYLCSQEGRDVETQYFGPGTRLLVL.